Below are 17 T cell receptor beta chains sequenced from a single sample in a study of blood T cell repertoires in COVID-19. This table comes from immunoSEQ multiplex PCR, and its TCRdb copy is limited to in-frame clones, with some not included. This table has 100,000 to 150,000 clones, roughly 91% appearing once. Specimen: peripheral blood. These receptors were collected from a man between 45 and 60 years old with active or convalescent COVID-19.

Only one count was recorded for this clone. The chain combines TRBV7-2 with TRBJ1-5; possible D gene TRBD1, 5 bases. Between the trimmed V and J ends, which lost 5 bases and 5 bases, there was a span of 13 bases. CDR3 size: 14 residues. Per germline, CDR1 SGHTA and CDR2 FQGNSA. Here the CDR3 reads CASSGGLRDQPQHF. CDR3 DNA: TGTGCCAGCAGCGGGGGGTTGAGGGATCAGCCCCAGCATTTT.

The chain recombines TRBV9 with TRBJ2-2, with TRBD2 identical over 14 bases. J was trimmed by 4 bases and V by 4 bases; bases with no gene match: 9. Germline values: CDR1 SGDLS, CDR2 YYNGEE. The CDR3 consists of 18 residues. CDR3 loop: CASSPGTSGSFGTGELFF. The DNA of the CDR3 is TGTGCCAGCAGCCCTGGGACTAGCGGGAGTTTTGGCACCGGGGAGCTGTTTTTT.

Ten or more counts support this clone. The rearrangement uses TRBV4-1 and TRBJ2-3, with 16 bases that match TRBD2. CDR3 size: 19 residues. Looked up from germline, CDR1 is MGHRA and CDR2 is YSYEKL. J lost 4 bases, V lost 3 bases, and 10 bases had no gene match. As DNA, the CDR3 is TGCGCCAGCAGCCAGAAGGGGACTAGCGGGGGGGCCCAGCCAGATACGCAGTATTTT. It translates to CASSQKGTSGGAQPDTQYF.

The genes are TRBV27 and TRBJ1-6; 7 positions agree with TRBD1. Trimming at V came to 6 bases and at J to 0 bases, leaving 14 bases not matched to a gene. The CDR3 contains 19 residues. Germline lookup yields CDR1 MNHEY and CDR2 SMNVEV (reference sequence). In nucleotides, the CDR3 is TGTGCCAGCAGACTCACCTCCGACAGGGCTAGCTCCTATAATTCACCCCTCCACTTT. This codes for CASRLTSDRASSYNSPLHF.

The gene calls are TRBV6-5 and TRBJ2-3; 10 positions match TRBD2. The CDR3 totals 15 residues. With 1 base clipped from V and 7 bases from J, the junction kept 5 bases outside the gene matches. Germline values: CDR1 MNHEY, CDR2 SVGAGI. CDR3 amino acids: CASSYYNSGRNTQYF. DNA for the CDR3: TGTGCCAGCAGTTACTACAATAGCGGGAGGAATACGCAGTATTTT.

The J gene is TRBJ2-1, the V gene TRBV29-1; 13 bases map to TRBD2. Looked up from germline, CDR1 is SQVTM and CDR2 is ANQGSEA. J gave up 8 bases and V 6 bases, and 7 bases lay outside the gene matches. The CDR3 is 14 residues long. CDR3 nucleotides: TGCAGCGTCGATACTAGCGGGAGGGCTCATGAGCAGTTCTTC. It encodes CSVDTSGRAHEQFF.

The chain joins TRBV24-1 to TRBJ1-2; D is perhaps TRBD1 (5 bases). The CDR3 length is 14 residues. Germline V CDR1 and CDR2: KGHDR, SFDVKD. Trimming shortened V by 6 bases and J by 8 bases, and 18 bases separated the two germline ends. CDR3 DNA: TGTGCCACCAGTAGATCGGCAGGGCAGCAAGGCTACACCTTC. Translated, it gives CATSRSAGQQGYTF.

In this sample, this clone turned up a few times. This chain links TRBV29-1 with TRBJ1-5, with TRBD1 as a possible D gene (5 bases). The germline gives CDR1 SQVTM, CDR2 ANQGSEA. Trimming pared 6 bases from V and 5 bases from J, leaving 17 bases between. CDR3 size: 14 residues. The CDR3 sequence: CSVTEMGRDQPQHF. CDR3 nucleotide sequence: TGCAGCGTGACTGAAATGGGGCGCGATCAGCCCCAGCATTTT.

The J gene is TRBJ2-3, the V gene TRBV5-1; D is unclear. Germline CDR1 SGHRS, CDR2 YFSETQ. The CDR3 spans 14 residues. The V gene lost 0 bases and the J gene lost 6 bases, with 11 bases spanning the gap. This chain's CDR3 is CASSLESVLDTQYF. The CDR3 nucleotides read TGCGCCAGCAGCTTGGAGAGCGTTTTGGATACGCAGTATTTT.

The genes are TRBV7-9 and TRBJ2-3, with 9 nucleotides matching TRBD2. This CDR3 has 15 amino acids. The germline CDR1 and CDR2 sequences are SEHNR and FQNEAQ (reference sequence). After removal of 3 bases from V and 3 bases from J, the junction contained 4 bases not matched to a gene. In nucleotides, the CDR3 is TGTGCCAGCAGCTTCGGCGGGAGGGGGACAGATACGCAGTATTTT. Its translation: CASSFGGRGTDTQYF.

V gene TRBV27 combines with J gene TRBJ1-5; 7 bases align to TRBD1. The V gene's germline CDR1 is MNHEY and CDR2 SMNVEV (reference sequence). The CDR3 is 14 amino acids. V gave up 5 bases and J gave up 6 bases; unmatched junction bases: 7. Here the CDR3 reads CASSDNRGGQPQHF. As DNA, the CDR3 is TGTGCCAGCAGTGATAACAGGGGTGGTCAGCCCCAGCATTTT.

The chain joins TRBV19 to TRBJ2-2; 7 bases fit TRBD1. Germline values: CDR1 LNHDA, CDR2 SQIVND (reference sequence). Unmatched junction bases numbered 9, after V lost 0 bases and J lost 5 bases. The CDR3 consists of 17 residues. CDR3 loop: CASSIDKGARGTGELFF. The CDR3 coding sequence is TGTGCCAGTAGTATAGATAAGGGGGCCAGGGGAACCGGGGAGCTGTTTTTT.

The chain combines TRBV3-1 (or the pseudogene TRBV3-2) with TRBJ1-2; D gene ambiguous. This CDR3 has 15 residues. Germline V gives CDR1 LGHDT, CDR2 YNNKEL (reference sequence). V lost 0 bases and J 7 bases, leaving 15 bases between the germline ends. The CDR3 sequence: CASSQDSTGSAGYTF. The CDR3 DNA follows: TGTGCCAGCAGCCAAGATTCGACGGGGAGTGCTGGCTACACCTTC.

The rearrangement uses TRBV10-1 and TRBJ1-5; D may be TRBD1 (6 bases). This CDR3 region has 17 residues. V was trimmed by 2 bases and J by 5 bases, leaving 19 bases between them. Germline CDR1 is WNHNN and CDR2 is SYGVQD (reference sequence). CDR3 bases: TGCGCCAGCAGTGAGGGGCAGGGGCCCCTCTTGTATCAGCCCCAGCATTTT. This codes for CASSEGQGPLLYQPQHF.

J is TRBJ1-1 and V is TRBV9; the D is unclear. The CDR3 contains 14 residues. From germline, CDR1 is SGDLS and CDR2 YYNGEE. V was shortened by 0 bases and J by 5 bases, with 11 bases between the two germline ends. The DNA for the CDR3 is TGTGCCAGCAGCGTAGGGCAGCGGGGAACTGAAGCTTTCTTT. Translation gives CASSVGQRGTEAFF.

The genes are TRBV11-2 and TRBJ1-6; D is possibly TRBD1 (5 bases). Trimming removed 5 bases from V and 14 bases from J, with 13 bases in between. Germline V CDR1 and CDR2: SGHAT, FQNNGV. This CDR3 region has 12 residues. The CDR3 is CASSRQGSALHF. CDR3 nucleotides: TGTGCCAGCAGCCGGCAGGGTAGTGCCCTCCACTTT. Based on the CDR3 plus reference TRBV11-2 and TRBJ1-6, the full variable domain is EAGVAQSPRYKIIEKRQSVAFWCNPISGHATLYWYQQILGQGPKLLIQFQNNGVVDDSQLPKDRFSAERLKGVDSTLKIQPAKLEDSAVYLCASSRQGSALHFGNGTRLTVT.

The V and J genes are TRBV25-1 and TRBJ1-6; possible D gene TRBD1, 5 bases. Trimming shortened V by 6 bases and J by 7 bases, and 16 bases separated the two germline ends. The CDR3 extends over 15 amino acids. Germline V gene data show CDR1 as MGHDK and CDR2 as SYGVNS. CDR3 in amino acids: CASRRVAGENSPLHF. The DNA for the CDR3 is TGTGCCAGCAGGAGGGTAGCGGGGGAAAATTCACCCCTCCACTTT.